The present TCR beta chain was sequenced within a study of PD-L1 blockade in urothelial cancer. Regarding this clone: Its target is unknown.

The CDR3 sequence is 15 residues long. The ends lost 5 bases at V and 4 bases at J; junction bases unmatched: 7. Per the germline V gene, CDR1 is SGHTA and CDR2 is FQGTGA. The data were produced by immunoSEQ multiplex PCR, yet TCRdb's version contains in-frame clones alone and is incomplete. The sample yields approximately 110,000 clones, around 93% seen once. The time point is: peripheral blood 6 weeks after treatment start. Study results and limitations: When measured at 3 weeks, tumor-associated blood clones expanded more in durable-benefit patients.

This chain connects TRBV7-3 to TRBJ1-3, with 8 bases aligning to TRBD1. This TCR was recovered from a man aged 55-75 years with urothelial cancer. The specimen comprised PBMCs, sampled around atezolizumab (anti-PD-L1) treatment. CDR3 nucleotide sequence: TGTGCCAGCAGCCGGTCAGGGGGCGAAGGAAACACCATATATTTT. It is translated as CASSRSGGEGNTIYF.